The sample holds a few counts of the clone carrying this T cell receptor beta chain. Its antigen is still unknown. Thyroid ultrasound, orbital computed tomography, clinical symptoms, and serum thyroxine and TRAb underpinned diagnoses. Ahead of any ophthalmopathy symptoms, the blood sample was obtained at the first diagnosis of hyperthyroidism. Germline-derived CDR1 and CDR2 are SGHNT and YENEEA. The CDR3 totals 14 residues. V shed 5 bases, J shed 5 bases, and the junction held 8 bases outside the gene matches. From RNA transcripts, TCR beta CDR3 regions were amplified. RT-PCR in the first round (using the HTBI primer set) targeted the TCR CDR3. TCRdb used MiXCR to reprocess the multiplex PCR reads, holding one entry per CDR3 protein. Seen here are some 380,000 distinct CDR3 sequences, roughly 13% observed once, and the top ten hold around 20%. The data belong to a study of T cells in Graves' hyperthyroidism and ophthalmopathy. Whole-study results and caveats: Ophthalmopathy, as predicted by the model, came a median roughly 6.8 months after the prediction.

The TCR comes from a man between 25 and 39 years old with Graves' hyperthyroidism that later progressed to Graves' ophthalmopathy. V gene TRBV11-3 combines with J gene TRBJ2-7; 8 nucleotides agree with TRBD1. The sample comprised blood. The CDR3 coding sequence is TGTGCCAGCAGCCCCCGGACAGGGCCCCACGAGCAGTACTTC. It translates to CASSPRTGPHEQYF.